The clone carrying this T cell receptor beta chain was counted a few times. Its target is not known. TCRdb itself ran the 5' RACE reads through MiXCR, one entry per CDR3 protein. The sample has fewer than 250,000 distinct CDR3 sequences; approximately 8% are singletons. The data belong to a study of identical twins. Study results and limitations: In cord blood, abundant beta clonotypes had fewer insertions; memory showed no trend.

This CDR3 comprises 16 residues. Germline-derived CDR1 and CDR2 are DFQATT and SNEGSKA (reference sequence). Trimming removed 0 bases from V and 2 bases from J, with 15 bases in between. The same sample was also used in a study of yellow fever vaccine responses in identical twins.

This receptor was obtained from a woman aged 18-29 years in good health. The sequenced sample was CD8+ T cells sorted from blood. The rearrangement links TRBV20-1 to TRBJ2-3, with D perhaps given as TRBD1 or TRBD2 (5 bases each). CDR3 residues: CSARDADRDATDTQYF. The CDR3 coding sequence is TGCAGTGCTAGAGATGCCGATCGGGACGCCACAGATACGCAGTATTTT.